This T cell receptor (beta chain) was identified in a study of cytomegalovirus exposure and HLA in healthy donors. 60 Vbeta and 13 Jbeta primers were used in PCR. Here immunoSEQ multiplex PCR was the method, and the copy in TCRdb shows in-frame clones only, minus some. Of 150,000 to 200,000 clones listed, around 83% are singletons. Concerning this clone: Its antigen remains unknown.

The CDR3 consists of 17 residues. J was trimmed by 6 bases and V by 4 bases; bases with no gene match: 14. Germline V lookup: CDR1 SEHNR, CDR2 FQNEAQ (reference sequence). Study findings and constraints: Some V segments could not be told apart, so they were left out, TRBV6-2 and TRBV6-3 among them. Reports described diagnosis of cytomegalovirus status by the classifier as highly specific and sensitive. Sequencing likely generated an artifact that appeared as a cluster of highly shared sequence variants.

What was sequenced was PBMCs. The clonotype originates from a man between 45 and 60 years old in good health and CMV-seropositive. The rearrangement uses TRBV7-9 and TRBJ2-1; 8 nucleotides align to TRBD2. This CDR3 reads CASSSTSGTRIGNEQFF. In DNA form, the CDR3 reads TGTGCCAGCAGCTCAACGTCCGGGACTAGAATCGGCAATGAGCAGTTCTTC.